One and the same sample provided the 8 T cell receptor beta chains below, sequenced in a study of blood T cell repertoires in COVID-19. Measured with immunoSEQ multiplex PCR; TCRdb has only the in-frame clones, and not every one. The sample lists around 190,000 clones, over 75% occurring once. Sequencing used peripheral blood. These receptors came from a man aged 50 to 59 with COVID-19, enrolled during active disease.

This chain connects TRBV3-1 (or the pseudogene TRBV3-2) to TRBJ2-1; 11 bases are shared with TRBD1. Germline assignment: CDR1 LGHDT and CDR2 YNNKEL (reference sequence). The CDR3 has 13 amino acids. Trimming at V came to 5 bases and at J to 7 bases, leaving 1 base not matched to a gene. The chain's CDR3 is CASSGQGANEQFF. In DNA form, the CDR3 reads TGTGCCAGCAGCGGACAGGGGGCGAATGAGCAGTTCTTC.

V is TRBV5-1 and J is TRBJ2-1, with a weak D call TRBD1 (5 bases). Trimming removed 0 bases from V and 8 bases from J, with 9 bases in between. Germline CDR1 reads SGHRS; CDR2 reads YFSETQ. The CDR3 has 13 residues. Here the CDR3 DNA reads TGCGCCAGCAGCTTGGCAGGGTACGATGAGCAGTTCTTC. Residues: CASSLAGYDEQFF.

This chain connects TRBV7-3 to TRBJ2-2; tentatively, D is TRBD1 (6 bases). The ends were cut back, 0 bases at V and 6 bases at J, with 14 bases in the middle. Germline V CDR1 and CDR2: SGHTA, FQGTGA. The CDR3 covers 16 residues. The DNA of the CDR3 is TGTGCCAGCAGCTTAACGCTTCCCAGGGGCCCCGGGGAGCTGTTTTTT. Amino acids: CASSLTLPRGPGELFF.

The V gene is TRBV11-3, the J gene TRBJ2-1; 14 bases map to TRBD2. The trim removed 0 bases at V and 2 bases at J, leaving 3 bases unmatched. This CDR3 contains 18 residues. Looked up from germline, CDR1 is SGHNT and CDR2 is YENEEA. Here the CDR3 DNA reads TGTGCCAGCAGCTTAGACGGGACTAGCGGGAGTGCCTACAATGAGCAGTTCTTC. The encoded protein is CASSLDGTSGSAYNEQFF. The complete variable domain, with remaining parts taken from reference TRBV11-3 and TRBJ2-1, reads EAGVVQSPRYKIIEKKQPVAFWCNPISGHNTLYWYLQNLGQGPELLIRYENEEAVDDSQLPKDRFSAERLKGVDSTLKIQPAELGDSAVYLCASSLDGTSGSAYNEQFFGPGTRLTVL.

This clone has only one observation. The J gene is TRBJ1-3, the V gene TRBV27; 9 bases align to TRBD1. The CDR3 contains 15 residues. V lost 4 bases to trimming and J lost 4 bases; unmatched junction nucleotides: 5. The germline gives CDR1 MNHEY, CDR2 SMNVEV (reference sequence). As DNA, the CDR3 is TGTGCCAGCAGTTACCGACAGGGGGGAGGAAACACCATATATTTT. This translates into CASSYRQGGGNTIYF.

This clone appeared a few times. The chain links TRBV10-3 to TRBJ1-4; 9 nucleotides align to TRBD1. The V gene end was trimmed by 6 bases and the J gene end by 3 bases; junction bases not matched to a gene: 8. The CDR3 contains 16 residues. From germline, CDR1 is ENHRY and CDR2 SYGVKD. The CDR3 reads CAIRAGQGSANEKLFF. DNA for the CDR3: TGTGCCATCAGGGCAGGACAGGGGAGTGCTAATGAAAAACTGTTTTTT.

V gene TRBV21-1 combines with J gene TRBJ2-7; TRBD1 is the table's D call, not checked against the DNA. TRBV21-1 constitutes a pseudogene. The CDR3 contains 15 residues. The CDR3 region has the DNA TGTGCCAGCAGCAGGCGACAGGGGTCCTCCTACGAGCAGTACTTC. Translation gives CASSRRQGSSYEQYF.

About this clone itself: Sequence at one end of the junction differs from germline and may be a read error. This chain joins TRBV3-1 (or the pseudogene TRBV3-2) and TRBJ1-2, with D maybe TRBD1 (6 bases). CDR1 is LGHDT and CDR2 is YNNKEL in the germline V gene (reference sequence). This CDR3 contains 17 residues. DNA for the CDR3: TGTGCCAGCAGCCACAATACACGAAGACGGACAGTCTTCTATTCTGGCTTC. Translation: CASSHNTRRRTVFYSGF.